Described below is a single TCR beta chain sequence and its context. The entry originates in a study of blood T cell repertoires in COVID-19. Germline CDR1 MNHEY, CDR2 SVGEGT. V gave up 6 bases and J gave up 4 bases, with 13 bases separating them. There are 13 residues in the CDR3. Authors' data handling: From reference gene primer amplification, estimates of nucleated cell counts were derived. Some clones are missing from TCRdb's copy, which holds only in-frame ones; the method was immunoSEQ multiplex PCR. Clone size and V and J calls were adopted from that table, with D and trimming inferred from the DNA. Here the sample spans some 180,000 clones, 83% being singletons.

Sample: peripheral blood. The TCR originated in a woman of 80 years or more with acute or convalescent COVID-19. The chain carries TRBV6-2 or TRBV6-3 and TRBJ2-7; no reliable D call. CDR3 nucleotides: TGTGCCAGCAGCGAGACATTCAAGTACGAGCAGTACTTC. As protein: CASSETFKYEQYF.